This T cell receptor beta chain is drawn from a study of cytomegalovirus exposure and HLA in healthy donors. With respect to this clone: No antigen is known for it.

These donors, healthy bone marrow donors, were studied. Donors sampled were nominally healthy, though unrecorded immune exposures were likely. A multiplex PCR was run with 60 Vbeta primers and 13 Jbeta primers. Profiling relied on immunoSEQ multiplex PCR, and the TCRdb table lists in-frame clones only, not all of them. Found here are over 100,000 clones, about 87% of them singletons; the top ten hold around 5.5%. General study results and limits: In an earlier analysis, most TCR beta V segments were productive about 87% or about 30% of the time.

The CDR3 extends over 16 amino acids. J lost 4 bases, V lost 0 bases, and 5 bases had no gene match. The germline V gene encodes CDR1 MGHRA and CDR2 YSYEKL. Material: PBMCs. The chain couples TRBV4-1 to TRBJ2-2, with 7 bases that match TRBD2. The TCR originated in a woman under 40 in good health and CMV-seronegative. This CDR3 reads CASSQEWERGTGELFF. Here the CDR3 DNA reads TGCGCCAGCAGCCAAGAATGGGAGCGGGGCACCGGGGAGCTGTTTTTT.